The 15 T cell receptor beta chains given below trace back to one sample, sequenced in a study of beta chain features in type 1 diabetes (dated by TCRdb to the late 2010s). Library preparation was by the immunoSEQ multiplex PCR assay. The High Capacity cDNA Reverse Transcription Kit was used to reverse transcribe all of the isolated RNA, meaning that expressed TCRB transcripts were what got sequenced. TCRdb's version of the immuneACCESS table is confined to in-frame rearrangements and falls short of the full clone set. An unresolved V gene accounts for under half of the shortfall where checked; the remainder is of unknown origin. The sample table holds a few hundred thousand clones, of which roughly a fifth were seen once. In total, the top ten clones hold 0.035% to 0.055% of the sample. Specimen: naive CD4+ T cells from blood. In light of the paper, this sample's cell subset or site label describes: true naive CD4+ T cells. The origin of the receptors is a woman aged 18-35 years in good health.

V usage is TRBV29-1 and J usage is TRBJ2-1; 9 bases map to TRBD1. Germline V gives CDR1 SQVTM, CDR2 ANQGSEA. Trimming cost V 7 bases and J 7 bases; bases outside gene matches: 2. The CDR3 has 11 residues. CDR3 DNA: TGCAGCGGCGGGACAGGGAATGAGCAGTTCTTC. Protein sequence: CSGGTGNEQFF.

This clone has a handful of counts. The V call is TRBV6-6, the J call TRBJ2-1, with 10 positions matching TRBD2. There are 16 residues in the CDR3. With V trimmed by 7 bases and J by 8 bases, 14 bases remained unmatched. CDR1 is MNHNY, CDR2 SVGAGI, per germline (reference sequence). The CDR3 sequence is CASTAPSGRGTDEQFF. CDR3 DNA sequence: TGTGCCAGCACCGCACCCAGCGGGAGGGGTACGGATGAGCAGTTCTTC.

CDR3 region: CASSQDRLVSANVLTF. CDR3 in DNA: TGCGCCAGCAGCCAAGATAGACTGGTCTCGGCCAACGTCCTGACTTTC. The chain carries TRBV4-1 and TRBJ2-6; D gene ambiguous. The CDR3 has 16 residues. V lost 0 bases, J lost 6 bases, and 12 bases lay in between. Germline lookup yields CDR1 MGHRA and CDR2 YSYEKL.

V and J are TRBV5-1 and TRBJ2-3; D not resolved. Germline assignment: CDR1 SGHRS and CDR2 YFSETQ. The CDR3 sequence is 16 residues long. Trimming took off 0 bases at V and 0 bases at J, with 11 bases between the two ends. The DNA for the CDR3 is TGCGCCAGCAGCTTGGCTCTCTACTCTAGCACAGATACGCAGTATTTT. Its translation is CASSLALYSSTDTQYF.

CDR3 nucleotide sequence: TGCGCCAGCAGTATCGCTAGCGTCACCGGGGAGCTGTTTTTT. Translating it yields CASSIASVTGELFF. This chain joins TRBV10-2 and TRBJ2-2; D perhaps matches TRBD2 (6 bases). V lost 5 bases and J 4 bases, leaving 11 bases between the germline ends. This CDR3 comprises 14 residues. Per the germline V gene, CDR1 is WSHSY and CDR2 is SAAADI.

The sample holds a few counts of this clone. The chain has TRBV5-4 and TRBJ2-7; 7 bases agree with TRBD1. There are 16 residues in the CDR3. The V and J ends lost 6 bases and 1 base, in that order; junction bases with no gene match: 13. CDR1 is SGHNT and CDR2 is YYREEE in the germline V gene (reference sequence). In DNA form, the CDR3 reads TGTGCCAGCAACCCTCGCCCCGGGACAGAATCCTACGAGCAGTACTTC. This encodes CASNPRPGTESYEQYF.

CDR3 sequence: CSVGGQGGTEAFF. CDR3 nucleotide sequence: TGCAGCGTTGGTGGACAGGGAGGAACTGAAGCTTTCTTT. This chain joins TRBV29-1 and TRBJ1-1; 8 bases agree with TRBD1. Germline CDR1 and CDR2: SQVTM and ANQGSEA. Unmatched junction bases numbered 6, after V lost 4 bases and J lost 5 bases. This CDR3 has 13 residues.

V is TRBV28 and J is TRBJ2-3; TRBD1 agrees at 8 bases. The CDR3 covers 15 residues. Losses at the gene ends were 5 bases for V and 6 bases for J; bases not matched to a gene: 10. Germline loops: CDR1 MDHEN, CDR2 SYDVKM. The DNA for the CDR3 is TGTGCCAGCAGTGCGAGCGGACAGGGCCCTGATACGCAGTATTTT. Translating gives CASSASGQGPDTQYF.

As regards this clone: Other DNA sequences in the same sample also yield this CDR3. The chain has TRBV18 and TRBJ1-1, with 7 bases lining up with TRBD1. Unmatched junction bases numbered 4, after V lost 0 bases and J lost 3 bases. The CDR3 is made up of 15 amino acids. Germline-derived CDR1 and CDR2 are KGHSH and LQKENI. This CDR3 reads CASSPPSQGDTEAFF. CDR3 DNA sequence: TGTGCCAGCTCACCACCTTCTCAGGGGGACACTGAAGCTTTCTTT.

V and J are TRBV27 and TRBJ2-5; the D gene is possibly TRBD1 (6 bases). Germline V gene data show CDR1 as MNHEY and CDR2 as SMNVEV (reference sequence). Deletions cut 2 bases from V and 4 bases from J, with 8 bases between. The CDR3 contains 13 residues. This chain's CDR3 is CASSLQGTETQYF. DNA for the CDR3: TGTGCCAGCAGTTTACAGGGGACAGAGACCCAGTACTTC.

This clone came up a few times. This chain connects TRBV2 to TRBJ2-7, with D possibly TRBD1 on 6 matching bases. Germline V gene data show CDR1 as SNHLY and CDR2 as FYNNEI. With 7 bases removed from V and 3 bases from J, the gap between germline ends came to 16 bases. CDR3 length: 14 residues. Here the CDR3 reads CASTRQVDSYEQYF. CDR3 nucleotide sequence: TGTGCCAGCACCCGCCAGGTGGACAGCTACGAGCAGTACTTC. Supplemented by reference TRBV2 and TRBJ2-7, the full variable domain reads EPEVTQTPSHQVTQMGQEVILRCVPISNHLYFYWYRQILGQKVEFLVSFYNNEISEKSEIFDDQFSVERPDGSNFTLKIRSTKLEDSAMYFCASTRQVDSYEQYFGPGTRLTVT.

As to this clone: This sample includes further DNA sequences coding for the same CDR3. The genes are TRBV4-2 and TRBJ1-1, with D perhaps TRBD1 (5 bases). V dropped 2 bases and J dropped 1 base, with 8 bases sitting between them. The CDR3 consists of 14 residues. Germline CDR1 LGHNA, CDR2 YNFKEQ. CDR3 amino acids: CASSQPTGNTEAFF. CDR3 nucleotides: TGTGCCAGCAGCCAACCTACAGGGAACACTGAAGCTTTCTTT.

V usage is TRBV19 and J usage is TRBJ1-1, with TRBD1 matching over 8 bases. The germline gives CDR1 LNHDA, CDR2 SQIVND (reference sequence). V shed 4 bases, J shed 7 bases, and the junction held 2 bases outside the gene matches. The CDR3 sequence is 12 residues long. CDR3 sequence (DNA): TGTGCCAGTAGTAGAGGGACAGGTGAAGCTTTCTTT. Amino acid sequence: CASSRGTGEAFF.

This clone was observed a handful of times. The V and J genes are TRBV7-9 and TRBJ2-1, with 10 nucleotides matching TRBD2. This CDR3 comprises 13 residues. V was clipped by 5 bases and J by 7 bases; unmatched bases: 2. Germline lookup yields CDR1 SEHNR and CDR2 FQNEAQ (reference sequence). This CDR3 reads CASSRSGGNEQFF. CDR3 nucleotides: TGTGCCAGCAGCCGTAGCGGGGGGAATGAGCAGTTCTTC.

This chain links TRBV5-1 with TRBJ1-2; 7 nucleotides match TRBD1. Germline V gene sequence: CDR1 SGHRS, CDR2 YFSETQ. The V segment lost 5 bases and the J segment 2 bases; nucleotides outside the gene matches: 6. There are 14 residues in the CDR3. The CDR3 coding sequence is TGCGCCAGCAGTCCCGGGACAGAGAACTATGGCTACACCTTC. It encodes CASSPGTENYGYTF.